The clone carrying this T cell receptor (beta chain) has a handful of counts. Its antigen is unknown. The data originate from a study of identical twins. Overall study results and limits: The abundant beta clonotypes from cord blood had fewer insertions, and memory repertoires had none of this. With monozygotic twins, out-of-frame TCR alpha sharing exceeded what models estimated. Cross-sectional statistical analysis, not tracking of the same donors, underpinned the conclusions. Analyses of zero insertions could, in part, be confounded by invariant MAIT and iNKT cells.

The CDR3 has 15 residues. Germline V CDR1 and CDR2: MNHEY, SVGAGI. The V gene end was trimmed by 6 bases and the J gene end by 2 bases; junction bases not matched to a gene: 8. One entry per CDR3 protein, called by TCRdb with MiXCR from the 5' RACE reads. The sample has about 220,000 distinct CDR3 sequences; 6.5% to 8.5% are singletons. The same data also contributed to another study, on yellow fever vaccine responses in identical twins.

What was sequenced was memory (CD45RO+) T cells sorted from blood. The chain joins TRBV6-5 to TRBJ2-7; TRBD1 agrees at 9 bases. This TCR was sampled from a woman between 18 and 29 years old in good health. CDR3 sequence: CASRLRQGGPYEQYF. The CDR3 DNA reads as TGTGCCAGCAGGTTACGACAGGGGGGCCCCTACGAGCAGTACTTC.